The entry below describes one T cell receptor beta chain. The target antigen is unknown. Here immunoSEQ multiplex PCR was the method, and the copy in TCRdb shows in-frame clones only, minus some. The top ten hold roughly 0.19% of the sample, which has about 150,000 clones, around 90% seen once. The sample belongs to a study of graft-versus-host responses after intestinal transplantation. General observations from the study: Recipient marrow contained GvH clones, some of which appeared first in ileum or blood.

This CDR3 is built from 15 residues. After removal of 6 bases from V and 6 bases from J, the junction contained 10 bases not matched to a gene. Germline V gene lookup returns CDR1 SGHAT and CDR2 FQNNGV. The TCR originated in a human donor who received an intestinal transplant. Here the sequenced sample was unstimulated CD4+ T cells sorted from spleen or lymph node cells, taken before intestinal transplant. The chain combines TRBV11-2 with TRBJ2-7; 11 nucleotides align to TRBD2. The chain's CDR3 is CASSKIAGGPGEQYF. The CDR3 region has the DNA TGTGCCAGCAGTAAAATAGCGGGAGGGCCGGGCGAGCAGTACTTC.